This T cell receptor (beta chain) derives from a study of T-cell reconstitution after alpha-beta-depleted transplantation in children. General study points: At day 60, the high TCRbeta diversity found in some patients originated from recipient T cells and thymic progenitors that had survived. Expanded graft clones numbering several hundred reportedly gave rise to alpha-beta T cells about two months after transplant. When one year had passed after transplant, most T-cell counts and diversity came from newly produced T cells.

Preparing the TCRbeta library involved the use of unique molecular identifiers. Via MiXCR, TCRdb re-called the PCR reads, giving one row per CDR3 protein. The sample records 750,000 to 950,000 distinct CDR3 sequences, about 16% being singletons. In regard to this clonotype: Its matching antigen is unknown.

Germline CDR1 is SGDLS and CDR2 is YYNGEE. The J segment lost 4 bases and the V segment lost 0 bases, leaving 4 bases of the junction unmatched. CDR3 size: 14 residues. The sequence was obtained from a male patient younger than 18 who had a stem cell transplant for acute lymphoblastic leukemia, so the T cells may come from the graft donor. Sample: PBMCs, mostly from graft donor cells, taken 360 days after TCRalphabeta/CD19-depleted stem cell transplant. The chain carries TRBV9 and TRBJ2-7, with 7 bases matching TRBD2. In DNA form, the CDR3 reads TGTGCCAGCAGCGTAGCTAGCGGTTTATACGAGCAGTACTTC. Translating it yields CASSVASGLYEQYF.